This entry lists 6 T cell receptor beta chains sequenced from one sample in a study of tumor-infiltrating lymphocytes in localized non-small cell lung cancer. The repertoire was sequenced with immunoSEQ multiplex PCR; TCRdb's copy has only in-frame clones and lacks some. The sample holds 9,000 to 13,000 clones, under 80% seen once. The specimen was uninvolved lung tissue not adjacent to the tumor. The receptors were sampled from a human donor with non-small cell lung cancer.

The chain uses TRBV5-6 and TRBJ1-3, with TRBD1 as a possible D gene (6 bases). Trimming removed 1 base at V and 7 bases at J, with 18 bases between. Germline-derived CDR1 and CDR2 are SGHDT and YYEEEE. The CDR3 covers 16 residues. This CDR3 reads CASSLSGQLRRNTIYF. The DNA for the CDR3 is TGTGCCAGCAGCTTGTCGGGACAACTAAGAAGGAACACCATATATTTT.

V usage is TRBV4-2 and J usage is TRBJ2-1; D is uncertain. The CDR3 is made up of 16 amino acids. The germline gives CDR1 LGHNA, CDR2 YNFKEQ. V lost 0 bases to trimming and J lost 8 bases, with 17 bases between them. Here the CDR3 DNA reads TGTGCCAGCAGCCAAGAGTCAGCGCCGAGAAGCGATGAGCAGTTCTTC. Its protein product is CASSQESAPRSDEQFF.

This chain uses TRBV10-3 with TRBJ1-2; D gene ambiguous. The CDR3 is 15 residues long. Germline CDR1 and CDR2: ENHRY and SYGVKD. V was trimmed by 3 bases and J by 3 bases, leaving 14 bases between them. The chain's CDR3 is CAISEIVGADYGYTF. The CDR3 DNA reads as TGTGCCATCAGTGAAATAGTGGGCGCGGACTATGGCTACACCTTC.

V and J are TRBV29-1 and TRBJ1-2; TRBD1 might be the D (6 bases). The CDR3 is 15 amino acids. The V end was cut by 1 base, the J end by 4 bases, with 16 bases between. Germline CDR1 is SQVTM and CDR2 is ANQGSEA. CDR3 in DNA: TGCAGCGTTGAAGGCGCTAAGGGACACTTCTATGGCTACACCTTC. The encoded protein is CSVEGAKGHFYGYTF.

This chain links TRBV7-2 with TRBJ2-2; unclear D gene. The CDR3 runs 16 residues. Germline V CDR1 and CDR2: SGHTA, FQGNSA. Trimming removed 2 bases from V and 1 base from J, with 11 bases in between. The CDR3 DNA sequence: TGTGCCAGCAGCTTAAGACTGGGTCAGAACACCGGGGAGCTGTTTTTT. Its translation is CASSLRLGQNTGELFF.

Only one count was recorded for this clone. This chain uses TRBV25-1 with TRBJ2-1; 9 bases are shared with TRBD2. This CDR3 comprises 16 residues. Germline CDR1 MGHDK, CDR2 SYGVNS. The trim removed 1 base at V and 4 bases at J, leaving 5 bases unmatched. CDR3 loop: CASSEWSSGIYNEQFF. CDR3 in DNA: TGTGCCAGCAGTGAATGGTCTAGCGGGATATACAATGAGCAGTTCTTC.